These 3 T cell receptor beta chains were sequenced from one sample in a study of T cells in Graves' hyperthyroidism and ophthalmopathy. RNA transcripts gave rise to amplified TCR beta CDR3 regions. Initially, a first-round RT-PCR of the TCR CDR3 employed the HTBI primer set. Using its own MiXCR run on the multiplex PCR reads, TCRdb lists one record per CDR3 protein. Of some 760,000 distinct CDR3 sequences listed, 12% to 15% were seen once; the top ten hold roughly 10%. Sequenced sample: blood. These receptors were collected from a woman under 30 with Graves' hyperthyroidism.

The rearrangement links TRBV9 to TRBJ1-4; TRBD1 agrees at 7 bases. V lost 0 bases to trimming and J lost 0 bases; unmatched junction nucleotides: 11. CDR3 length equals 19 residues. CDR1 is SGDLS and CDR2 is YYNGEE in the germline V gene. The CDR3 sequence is CASSVADTGDWSTNEKLFF. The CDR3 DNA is TGTGCCAGCAGCGTAGCCGACACAGGGGATTGGTCAACTAATGAAAAACTGTTTTTT. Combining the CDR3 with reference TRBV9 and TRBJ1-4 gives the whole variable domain DSGVTQTPKHLITATGQRVTLRCSPRSGDLSVYWYQQSLDQGLQFLIQYYNGEERAKGNILERFSAQQFPDLHSELNLSSLELGDSALYFCASSVADTGDWSTNEKLFFGSGTQLSVL.

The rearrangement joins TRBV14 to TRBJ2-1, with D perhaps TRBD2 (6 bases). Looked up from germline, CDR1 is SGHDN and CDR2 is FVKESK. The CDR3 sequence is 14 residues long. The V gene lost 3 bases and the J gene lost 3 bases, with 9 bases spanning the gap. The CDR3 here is CASSHLGGYNEQFF. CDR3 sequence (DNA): TGTGCCAGCAGCCACCTCGGGGGCTACAATGAGCAGTTCTTC.

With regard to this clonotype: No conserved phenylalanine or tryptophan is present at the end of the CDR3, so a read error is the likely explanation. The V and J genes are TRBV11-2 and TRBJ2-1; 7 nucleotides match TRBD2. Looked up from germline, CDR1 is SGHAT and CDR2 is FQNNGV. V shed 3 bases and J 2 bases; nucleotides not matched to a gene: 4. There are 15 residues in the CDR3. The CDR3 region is CASSLGGTPYNEQFS. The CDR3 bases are TGTGCCAGCAGCTTGGGAGGGACCCCCTACAATGAGCAGTTCTCC.